What follows describes a single T cell receptor (beta chain). Measured with immunoSEQ multiplex PCR; TCRdb has only the in-frame clones, and not every one. The sample records approximately 90,000 clones, around 79% being singletons. This entry belongs to a study of blood T cell repertoires in COVID-19. CDR3 size: 15 residues. Germline V gene data show CDR1 as MDHEN and CDR2 as SYDVKM. Trimming cost V 2 bases and J 1 base, with 11 bases left between them. The origin of this receptor is a human donor in a cohort sampled during active COVID-19. The chain is built from TRBV28 and TRBJ2-5, with D possibly being TRBD2 (6 bases). Sequenced sample: peripheral blood. CDR3 DNA sequence: TGTGCCAGCAGTTTAGGGGGGATGGGCCAAGAGACCCAGTACTTC. Its translation: CASSLGGMGQETQYF.